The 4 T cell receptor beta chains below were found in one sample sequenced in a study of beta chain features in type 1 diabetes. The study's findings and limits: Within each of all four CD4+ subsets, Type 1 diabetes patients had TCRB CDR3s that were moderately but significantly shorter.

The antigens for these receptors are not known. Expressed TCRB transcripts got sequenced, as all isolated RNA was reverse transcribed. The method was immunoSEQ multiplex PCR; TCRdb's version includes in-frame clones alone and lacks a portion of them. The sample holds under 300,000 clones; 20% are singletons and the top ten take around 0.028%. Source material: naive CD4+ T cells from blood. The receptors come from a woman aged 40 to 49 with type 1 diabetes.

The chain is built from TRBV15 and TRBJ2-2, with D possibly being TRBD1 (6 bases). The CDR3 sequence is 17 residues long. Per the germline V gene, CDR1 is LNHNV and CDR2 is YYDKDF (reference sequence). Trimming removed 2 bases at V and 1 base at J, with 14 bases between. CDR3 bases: TGTGCCACCAGCAGACGGACAGTCCTATTGAACACCGGGGAGCTGTTTTTT. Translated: CATSRRTVLLNTGELFF.

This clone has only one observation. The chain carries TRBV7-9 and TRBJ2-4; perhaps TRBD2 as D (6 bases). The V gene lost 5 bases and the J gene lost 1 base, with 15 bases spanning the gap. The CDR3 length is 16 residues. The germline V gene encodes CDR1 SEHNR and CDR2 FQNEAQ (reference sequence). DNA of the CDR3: TGTGCCAGCAGCCTCCGCAGGGAGGAGGCCAAAAACATTCAGTACTTC. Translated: CASSLRREEAKNIQYF.

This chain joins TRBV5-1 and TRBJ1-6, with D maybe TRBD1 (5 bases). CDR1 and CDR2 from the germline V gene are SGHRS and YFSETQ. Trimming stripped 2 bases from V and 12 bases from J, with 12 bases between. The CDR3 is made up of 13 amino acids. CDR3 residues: CASSFTREGPLHF. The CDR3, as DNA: TGCGCCAGCAGCTTTACCAGGGAGGGACCCCTCCACTTT.

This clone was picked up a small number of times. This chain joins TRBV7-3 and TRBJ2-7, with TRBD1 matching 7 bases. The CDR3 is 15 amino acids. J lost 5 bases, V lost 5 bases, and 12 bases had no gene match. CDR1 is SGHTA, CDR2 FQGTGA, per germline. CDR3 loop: CASSPGRTGYDEQYF. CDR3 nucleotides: TGTGCCAGCAGCCCTGGCCGGACAGGTTACGACGAGCAGTACTTC.